This T cell receptor (beta chain) derives from a study of breast tumors, draining lymph nodes, adjacent tissues. V was pared by 10 bases and J by 4 bases, with 10 bases between. CDR1 and CDR2 (germline): SGHNT, YENEEA. The CDR3 covers 11 residues. Findings and caveats of the study: That most tumor T cells come from lymph nodes remained unproven. Tumor repertoires ranked between lymph nodes and nontumor tissue in diversity, with V and J gene preferences. Data fit most tumor T cells coming from lymph node, expanding in tumor. Luminal-like breast cancer showed significantly greater tumor-nontumor repertoire similarity than basal-like breast cancer did.

TCRdb re-analysed the multiplex PCR reads in MiXCR, keeping a single row per CDR3 protein. The table lists under 250,000 distinct CDR3 sequences, approximately 29% of them singletons, with approximately 1.4% in the top ten. The lymph nodes were axillary draining lymph nodes from breast cancer patients. Comments on this clonotype: Antigen unknown.

Sequencing used axillary lymph node tissue. This sequence joins TRBV11-3 and TRBJ1-1; D is unclear. The clonotype comes from a female donor with breast cancer. Some clones in this sample may be carry-over from other donors' samples. As DNA, the CDR3 is TGTGCCACAAAAAGGGTCACTGAAGCTTTCTTT. Translated: CATKRVTEAFF.